This T cell receptor (beta chain) came from a study of T cell responses to AZD1222 COVID-19 vaccine. Study outcomes and limitations: Baseline serology detected seropositivity in only a handful of AZD1222 recipients. The donors showed a predominance of white British ancestry and of females, with possible underestimation of clonal diversity. Spike-specific TCR breadth and depth rose after two AZD1222 doses. Regions left unmutated in variants are reportedly the target of nearly half of spike-specific TCRs.

A few counts support this clone. The antigen is unknown. This CDR3 region has 14 residues. Per the germline V gene, CDR1 is MNHNY and CDR2 is SVGAGI (reference sequence). Unmatched junction bases numbered 3, after V lost 5 bases and J lost 0 bases. Some clones are missing from TCRdb's copy, which holds only in-frame ones; the method was immunoSEQ multiplex PCR. The sample includes about 140,000 clones, around 89% of them seen just once. The source was peripheral blood, collected on day 0 of AZD1222 vaccination. The chain has TRBV6-6 and TRBJ1-1; the match to TRBD1 covers 7 bases. The receptor was isolated from an adult in good health. The chain's CDR3 is CASSVGQLNTEAFF. In nucleotides, the CDR3 is TGTGCCAGCAGTGTGGGACAGTTGAACACTGAAGCTTTCTTT.